This entry lists 21 T cell receptor beta chains sequenced from one sample in a study of control samples from healthy donors and cancer patients. Sequenced by immunoSEQ multiplex PCR; TCRdb stores in-frame clones only, minus some. The sample records approximately 100,000 clones, roughly 88% being singletons. Sequencing was done on a sample of blood. The source is a man aged 30 to 45 in good health.

The CDR3 spells CASSPGGIVTSYEQYF. The CDR3 nucleotides are TGTGCCAGCTCACCGGGAGGGATTGTAACCTCCTACGAGCAGTACTTC. The V call is TRBV18, the J call TRBJ2-7, with 7 bases fitting TRBD2. The ends lost 3 bases at V and 0 bases at J; junction bases unmatched: 8. From germline, CDR1 is KGHSH and CDR2 LQKENI. CDR3 length equals 16 residues.

The V and J genes are TRBV11-3 and TRBJ2-1; 12 bases line up with TRBD2. From germline, CDR1 is SGHNT and CDR2 YENEEA. The CDR3 extends over 15 amino acids. V lost 1 base to trimming and J lost 8 bases; unmatched junction nucleotides: 3. The CDR3 here is CASSLVTSGRHEQFF. The CDR3 DNA sequence: TGTGCCAGCAGCTTAGTAACTAGCGGGAGGCATGAGCAGTTCTTC.

CDR3: CASAAGIRETQYF. CDR3 sequence (DNA): TGCGCCAGCGCGGCAGGGATTCGTGAGACCCAGTACTTC. The chain joins TRBV5-1 to TRBJ2-5, with D perhaps TRBD1 (5 bases). The CDR3 length is 13 residues. Deletions cut 7 bases from V and 5 bases from J, with 15 bases between. The germline gives CDR1 SGHRS, CDR2 YFSETQ.

Here the CDR3 reads CASSLGQGNQPQHF. The DNA of the CDR3 is TGTGCCAGCTCACTCGGACAGGGTAATCAGCCCCAGCATTTT. This chain connects TRBV18 to TRBJ1-5; 8 nucleotides match TRBD1. The germline V gene has CDR1 KGHSH and CDR2 LQKENI. The CDR3 is made up of 14 amino acids. Unmatched junction bases numbered 3, after V lost 4 bases and J lost 4 bases.

The rearrangement joins TRBV29-1 to TRBJ2-3; D ambiguous. In germline, CDR1 is SQVTM, CDR2 ANQGSEA. Deletions cut 6 bases from V and 2 bases from J, with 12 bases between. This CDR3 has 13 residues. CDR3 region: CSVAGRVTDTQYF. CDR3 coding DNA: TGCAGCGTAGCCGGTAGGGTCACAGATACGCAGTATTTT.

In DNA, the CDR3 is TGTGCCAGCAGTACGGGACAGGCTCCCTACGAGCAGTACTTC. The encoded protein is CASSTGQAPYEQYF. V usage is TRBV7-2 and J usage is TRBJ2-7; 8 nucleotides match TRBD1. The CDR3 sequence is 14 residues long. J lost 2 bases, V lost 6 bases, and 6 bases had no gene match. Germline CDR1 SGHTA, CDR2 FQGNSA.

The V and J genes are TRBV10-2 and TRBJ2-2; D is ambiguous. Germline-derived CDR1 and CDR2 are WSHSY and SAAADI. Trimming took 7 bases from V and 2 from J, leaving 14 bases between them. This CDR3 contains 15 residues. CDR3 in DNA: TGCGCCAGCACGCCTCCGGACGGTAACACCGGGGAGCTGTTTTTT. It translates to CASTPPDGNTGELFF.

This clone has just one count. The V call is TRBV27, the J call TRBJ2-2; no reliable D call. The V gene's germline CDR1 is MNHEY and CDR2 SMNVEV (reference sequence). The CDR3 has 15 residues. Trimming took 7 bases from V and 0 from J, leaving 12 bases between them. DNA of the CDR3: TGTGCCAGCACCTCGCACAGCTCGAACACCGGGGAGCTGTTTTTT. Protein: CASTSHSSNTGELFF.

This clone was observed a single time. The chain joins TRBV30 to TRBJ2-1, with 8 bases fitting TRBD2. Germline V gives CDR1 GTSNPN, CDR2 SVGIG (reference sequence). The CDR3 covers 14 residues. The V segment lost 2 bases and the J segment 3 bases; nucleotides outside the gene matches: 3. The CDR3 DNA sequence: TGTGCCTGGAGTCCACTAGCGGTCTACAATGAGCAGTTCTTC. Residues: CAWSPLAVYNEQFF.

This chain uses TRBV7-2 with TRBJ1-2; no definite D call. The CDR3 runs 13 residues. V shed 1 base and J shed 8 bases, with 11 bases lying between them. Germline V CDR1 and CDR2: SGHTA, FQGNSA. The CDR3 region has the DNA TGTGCCAGCAGCTTAGGGGCTATGGGAGGCTACACCTTC. Translation: CASSLGAMGGYTF.

The rearrangement uses TRBV2 and TRBJ1-6, with TRBD1 matching over 7 bases. After removal of 8 bases from V and 8 bases from J, the junction contained 12 bases not matched to a gene. The CDR3 sequence is 15 residues long. Looked up from germline, CDR1 is SNHLY and CDR2 is FYNNEI. The CDR3 DNA is TGTGCCAGCTTTCCCGAAAAGACAGGGTATTCACCCCTCCACTTT. Protein product: CASFPEKTGYSPLHF.

V and J are TRBV4-1 and TRBJ2-5, with D unresolved. V was trimmed by 1 base and J by 5 bases, leaving 11 bases between them. The CDR3 is 14 amino acids. Germline lookup yields CDR1 MGHRA and CDR2 YSYEKL. CDR3 sequence: CASSQVRAQETQYF. The CDR3 region has the DNA TGCGCCAGCAGCCAAGTCCGAGCACAGGAGACCCAGTACTTC.

This clone was recorded only once. This chain connects TRBV28 to TRBJ1-1; D may be TRBD1 (5 bases). Germline V lookup: CDR1 MDHEN, CDR2 SYDVKM. V was clipped by 5 bases and J by 4 bases, with 17 bases between them. The CDR3 loop spans 15 amino acids. The CDR3 protein is CASSLSGWDSTEAFF. CDR3 DNA: TGTGCCAGCAGTCTCTCAGGGTGGGATTCCACTGAAGCTTTCTTT.

The J gene is TRBJ1-3, the V gene TRBV29-1; D call uncertain. The CDR3 has 14 amino acids. Germline lookup yields CDR1 SQVTM and CDR2 ANQGSEA. V was cut by 1 base and J by 4 bases, with 11 bases left in between. CDR3 region: CSVEGLGRGNTIYF. The CDR3 nucleotides are TGCAGCGTTGAAGGCCTTGGACGGGGAAACACCATATATTTT.

The V and J genes are TRBV27 and TRBJ2-1, with a weak D call TRBD2 (6 bases). The ends were cut back, 3 bases at V and 6 bases at J, with 6 bases in the middle. Germline CDR1 reads MNHEY; CDR2 reads SMNVEV (reference sequence). This CDR3 has 12 amino acids. This CDR3 reads CASSLGGNEQFF. CDR3 nucleotide sequence: TGTGCCAGCAGTTTGGGAGGCAATGAGCAGTTCTTC.

The V call is TRBV5-1, the J call TRBJ1-1, with a weak D call TRBD1 (5 bases). V lost 4 bases and J 2 bases, leaving 12 bases between the germline ends. CDR1 and CDR2 (germline): SGHRS, YFSETQ. The CDR3 has 14 amino acids. The CDR3 protein is CASSRGDSNTEAFF. CDR3 DNA sequence: TGCGCCAGCAGCCGGGGAGACAGTAACACTGAAGCTTTCTTT.

The chain uses TRBV27 and TRBJ2-1; TRBD2 matches 13 bases. CDR3 length: 15 amino acids. Germline-derived CDR1 and CDR2 are MNHEY and SMNVEV (reference sequence). V lost 8 bases and J lost 5; bases outside the gene matches: 6. CDR3 protein: CASGSGTSGNNEQFF. The CDR3 DNA is TGTGCCAGCGGATCAGGGACTAGCGGGAACAATGAGCAGTTCTTC.

The rearrangement links TRBV15 to TRBJ1-5; TRBD1 matches at 8 bases. Germline V gives CDR1 LNHNV, CDR2 YYDKDF (reference sequence). V shed 4 bases and J 1 base; nucleotides not matched to a gene: 9. This CDR3 spans 17 amino acids. This chain's CDR3 is CATSKVRGLGSNQPQHF. The DNA of the CDR3 is TGTGCCACCAGCAAGGTCAGGGGGCTTGGCAGCAATCAGCCCCAGCATTTT.

The chain links TRBV7-2 to TRBJ2-5; D remains ambiguous. There are 14 residues in the CDR3. Germline assignment: CDR1 SGHTA and CDR2 FQGNSA. V was cut by 5 bases and J by 5 bases, with 15 bases left in between. The CDR3 DNA reads as TGTGCCAGCAGCCCTGGGATAGAGGCGGAGACCCAGTACTTC. Translated: CASSPGIEAETQYF.

The chain recombines TRBV28 with TRBJ1-2; D gene ambiguous. Trimming removed 6 bases at V and 0 bases at J, with 8 bases between. The CDR3 consists of 13 residues. The germline V gene has CDR1 MDHEN and CDR2 SYDVKM. The CDR3 reads CASSPVANYGYTF. The CDR3 DNA reads TGTGCCAGCAGCCCAGTCGCTAACTATGGCTACACCTTC.

The rearrangement joins TRBV15 to TRBJ2-7, with 11 nucleotides matching TRBD1. Losses at the gene ends were 3 bases for V and 1 base for J; bases not matched to a gene: 2. From germline, CDR1 is LNHNV and CDR2 YYDKDF (reference sequence). This CDR3 is 15 amino acids long. The CDR3 DNA follows: TGTGCCACCAGCAGGGGGACAGGGGGATCCTACGAGCAGTACTTC. This gives the protein CATSRGTGGSYEQYF.